The 29 T cell receptor beta chains below all came from one sample that was sequenced in a study of molecular identifiers for immune sequencing clone quantification. TCRdb reanalysed the PCR reads using MiXCR and keeps one entry per CDR3 protein. The sample shows more than 450,000 distinct CDR3 sequences, roughly a fifth of them seen only once. The specimen sequenced was naive CD8+ T cells from blood, with Jurkat cell RNA spiked in. This sample's subset: FACS-sorted CD8+CD4-CCR7+CD45RA+ naive T cells. These receptors were collected from a human donor in good health. Some libraries in this study had Jurkat cell RNA spiked in.

This clonotype was recorded at least ten times. This chain links TRBV7-2 with TRBJ1-5; D not resolved. Germline V gene data show CDR1 as SGHTA and CDR2 as FQGNSA. This CDR3 comprises 15 residues. Trimming cost V 1 base and J 0 bases, with 7 bases left between them. CDR3: CASSLEQNSNQPQHF. DNA for the CDR3: TGTGCCAGCAGCTTAGAGCAGAATAGCAATCAGCCCCAGCATTTT.

Points on this clonotype: Germline is not matched at one junction end, which may reflect a read error. The chain employs TRBV4-1 and TRBJ2-7, with 8 bases fitting TRBD1. Germline V gives CDR1 MGHRA, CDR2 YSYEKL. CDR3 length: 15 residues. The CDR3 region is CASSQDRGLAYEQCF. The CDR3 DNA reads TGCGCCAGCAGCCAAGACAGGGGGCTCGCCTACGAGCAGTGCTTC.

The rearrangement uses TRBV27 and TRBJ1-5; 10 bases are a match to TRBD1. Germline assignment: CDR1 MNHEY and CDR2 SMNVEV (reference sequence). The junction had 3 bases not matched to a gene; V was cut back by 5 bases and J by 5 bases. There are 14 residues in the CDR3. CDR3 bases: TGTGCCAGCAGTCCGACAGGGGGCTATCAGCCCCAGCATTTT. It yields the protein CASSPTGGYQPQHF.

This clonotype was counted at least ten times. CDR3 bases: TGCGCCAGCAGCTTGGCCGCAAGCGGGAGGGCCCCCAAAAACATTCAGTACTTC. Its protein product is CASSLAASGRAPKNIQYF. The chain recombines TRBV5-1 with TRBJ2-4, with TRBD2 matching over 10 bases. V trimming: 0 bases; J trimming: 2 bases; junction bases outside the gene matches: 8. CDR3 length equals 18 residues. Germline V gives CDR1 SGHRS, CDR2 YFSETQ.

In this sample, this clonotype turned up a few times. The chain combines TRBV10-3 with TRBJ2-7; 7 bases map to TRBD2. V was clipped by 8 bases and J by 4 bases; unmatched bases: 5. This CDR3 comprises 12 residues. Germline assignment: CDR1 ENHRY and CDR2 SYGVKD. CDR3 protein: CAIRGEKYEQYF. CDR3 DNA: TGTGCCATCCGGGGGGAGAAGTACGAGCAGTACTTC.

This sequence joins TRBV19 and TRBJ2-3; unclear D gene. CDR1 is LNHDA, CDR2 SQIVND, per germline (reference sequence). The CDR3 is 15 residues long. The V and J ends lost 1 base and 0 bases respectively, with 8 bases between them. CDR3 nucleotide sequence: TGTGCCAGTAGTATAGGCAGCTCTAGCACAGATACGCAGTATTTT. Translated: CASSIGSSSTDTQYF.

As concerns this clonotype: One end of the junction is discordant with germline, which a read error may explain. In DNA, the CDR3 is TGCGCCAGCAGCCAAGAATGGGGACAGATGAACACTGAAGCTTCCTTT. Protein sequence: CASSQEWGQMNTEASF. The chain couples TRBV4-1 to TRBJ1-1; TRBD1 matches at 7 bases. The CDR3 loop spans 16 amino acids. Germline V gene data show CDR1 as MGHRA and CDR2 as YSYEKL.

In its sample, this clonotype was seen a few times. Sequence at one end of the junction differs from germline and may be a read error. The rearrangement links TRBV7-7 to TRBJ2-2; tentatively, D is TRBD1 (5 bases). This CDR3 has 15 amino acids. CDR1 SSHAT and CDR2 FNYEAQ come from the germline V gene (reference sequence). The CDR3, as DNA: TGTGCTAGCAGCCCCAGGCTGGGGCCCTATGAGGAGCTGTTTTTT. This codes for CASSPRLGPYEELFF.

This rearrangement joins TRBV10-1 to TRBJ2-1; D possibly corresponds to TRBD1 (5 bases). V was cut by 6 bases and J by 6 bases, with 9 bases left in between. CDR3 size: 12 residues. Per the germline V gene, CDR1 is WNHNN and CDR2 is SYGVQD (reference sequence). The chain's CDR3 is CASSKGLNEQFF. In nucleotides, the CDR3 is TGCGCCAGCAGCAAGGGGCTCAATGAGCAGTTCTTC.

J is TRBJ2-7 and V is TRBV28, with 7 bases fitting TRBD1. After removal of 7 bases from V and 0 bases from J, the junction contained 9 bases not matched to a gene. Germline CDR1 is MDHEN and CDR2 is SYDVKM. The CDR3 is 15 amino acids. The CDR3 nucleotides are TGTGCCAGCATCTACAGGGGATCGCCCTCCTACGAGCAGTACTTC. It yields the protein CASIYRGSPSYEQYF.

The chain uses TRBV27 and TRBJ2-1, with 14 bases identical to TRBD2. The ends lost 6 bases at V and 9 bases at J; junction bases unmatched: 7. The CDR3 length is 15 residues. Germline lookup yields CDR1 MNHEY and CDR2 SMNVEV (reference sequence). The CDR3 DNA reads as TGTGCCAGCAGGCCAGGACTAGCGGGAGGATTTGAGCAGTTCTTC. Translated: CASRPGLAGGFEQFF.

This clonotype has a single count. At one end the junction does not follow the germline gene, possibly because of a read error. The V gene is TRBV28, the J gene TRBJ1-5; 7 bases are a match to TRBD1. Per germline, CDR1 MDHEN and CDR2 SYDVKM. The CDR3 consists of 15 residues. This CDR3 reads CASSSTYRGNQPLHF. Written as DNA, the CDR3 is TGTGCCAGCAGTTCAACTTACAGGGGCAATCAGCCCCTGCATTTT.

The rearrangement uses TRBV4-3 and TRBJ1-4, with D possibly being TRBD1 (6 bases). CDR3 size: 16 residues. Germline values: CDR1 LGHNA, CDR2 YSLEER. With 0 bases removed from V and 8 bases from J, the gap between germline ends came to 16 bases. The CDR3 bases are TGCGCCAGCAGCCAAGATTGGCTGCAGGGGCGGGAAAAACTGTTTTTT. Translated, it gives CASSQDWLQGREKLFF.

This clonotype was counted many times. The CDR3 here is CASSLQGSSTDTQYF. The CDR3 DNA is TGTGCCAGCAGCCTACAGGGTTCTAGCACAGATACGCAGTATTTT. The V call is TRBV28, the J call TRBJ2-3; perhaps TRBD1 as D (6 bases). The CDR3 runs to 15 residues. The ends were cut back, 6 bases at V and 0 bases at J, with 13 bases in the middle. Germline CDR1 and CDR2: MDHEN and SYDVKM.

In its sample, this clonotype was seen a few times. The V gene is TRBV18, the J gene TRBJ2-1, with TRBD1 identical over 9 bases. Germline-derived CDR1 and CDR2 are KGHSH and LQKENI. J was trimmed by 2 bases and V by 3 bases; bases with no gene match: 2. This CDR3 is built from 15 residues. The CDR3 nucleotides are TGTGCCAGCTCACCCAGGGACAGGGCCTACAATGAGCAGTTCTTC. Its translation: CASSPRDRAYNEQFF.

In this sample, this clonotype turned up many times. This rearrangement joins TRBV6-1 to TRBJ2-7; 8 bases are shared with TRBD1. J gave up 5 bases and V 6 bases, and 3 bases lay outside the gene matches. Germline V gives CDR1 MNHNS, CDR2 SASEGT. This CDR3 has 12 amino acids. CDR3 coding DNA: TGTGCCAGCAGGGTACAGGGGGACGAGCAGTACTTC. Encoded protein: CASRVQGDEQYF.

This clonotype was counted many times. This chain joins TRBV30 and TRBJ1-1; 8 nucleotides match TRBD1. CDR1 is GTSNPN, CDR2 SVGIG, per germline (reference sequence). This CDR3 has 16 amino acids. J gave up 0 bases and V 1 base, and 7 bases lay outside the gene matches. The CDR3 protein is CAWSGDLGQVNTEAFF. The CDR3 DNA follows: TGTGCCTGGAGTGGGGATTTGGGACAGGTGAACACTGAAGCTTTCTTT.

This clonotype was detected ten times or more. The V call is TRBV7-9, the J call TRBJ2-3; D is possibly TRBD2 (6 bases). Germline V gene lookup returns CDR1 SEHNR and CDR2 FQNEAQ (reference sequence). The CDR3 is 16 amino acids. V was pared by 4 bases and J by 1 base, with 15 bases between. CDR3 bases: TGTGCCAGCAGCTCCACCCTAGCGACTGGCACAGATACGCAGTATTTT. It specifies CASSSTLATGTDTQYF. Using reference TRBV7-9 and TRBJ2-3 for the parts outside the CDR3, the full variable domain is DTGVSQNPRHKITKRGQNVTFRCDPISEHNRLYWYRQTLGQGPEFLTYFQNEAQLEKSRLLSDRFSAERPKGSFSTLEIQRTEQGDSAMYLCASSSTLATGTDTQYFGPGTRLTVL.

This clonotype was seen repeatedly, ten times or more. V and J are TRBV4-2 and TRBJ1-5; no firm D call. The CDR3 spans 15 residues. Germline-derived CDR1 and CDR2 are LGHNA and YNFKEQ. V was pared by 1 base and J by 1 base, with 8 bases between. The CDR3 region is CASSQVADSNQPQHF. DNA for the CDR3: TGTGCCAGCAGCCAAGTAGCGGACAGCAATCAGCCCCAGCATTTT.

The chain has TRBV5-4 and TRBJ1-5; no reliable D call. Germline V gene sequence: CDR1 SGHNT, CDR2 YYREEE (reference sequence). The CDR3 length is 13 residues. V lost 4 bases to trimming and J lost 5 bases, with 10 bases between them. The CDR3, as DNA: TGTGCCAGCAGCCGGGATGGATATCAGCCCCAGCATTTT. Protein sequence: CASSRDGYQPQHF.

This chain joins TRBV27 and TRBJ2-3; 7 bases match TRBD2. This CDR3 contains 16 residues. CDR1 is MNHEY, CDR2 SMNVEV, per germline (reference sequence). Trimming removed 3 bases from V and 5 bases from J; junction bases left unmatched: 11. The CDR3 here is CASSFWKGGVVDTQYF. CDR3 sequence (DNA): TGTGCCAGCAGTTTTTGGAAGGGAGGGGTAGTAGATACGCAGTATTTT.

As for this clonotype: With a much larger clone just one base away, this may be a read error. The chain is built from TRBV20-1 and TRBJ1-1; D remains ambiguous. Germline CDR1 is DFQATT and CDR2 is SNEGSKA (reference sequence). The CDR3 loop spans 13 amino acids. Deletions cut 5 bases from V and 1 base from J, with 11 bases between. CDR3 nucleotide sequence: TGCAGTGCTGGTGAATGGGAGAACACTGAAGCTTTCTTT. It specifies CSAGEWENTEAFF.

This rearrangement joins TRBV19 to TRBJ1-1; D is unresolved. The CDR3 is made up of 15 amino acids. The V gene's germline CDR1 is LNHDA and CDR2 SQIVND (reference sequence). V was shortened by 1 base and J by 0 bases, with 9 bases between the two germline ends. CDR3 sequence (DNA): TGTGCCAGTAGTATAGGTCCGCACTTGAACACTGAAGCTTTCTTT. Protein product: CASSIGPHLNTEAFF.

At least ten counts were recorded for this clonotype. The rearrangement uses TRBV20-1 and TRBJ2-5; TRBD2 aligns across 7 bases. The CDR3 is 15 amino acids. CDR1 DFQATT and CDR2 SNEGSKA come from the germline V gene (reference sequence). J gave up 0 bases and V 3 bases, and 7 bases lay outside the gene matches. The CDR3 spells CSASPGGGYQETQYF. Written as DNA, the CDR3 is TGCAGTGCTAGCCCGGGGGGAGGGTACCAAGAGACCCAGTACTTC.

V usage is TRBV19 and J usage is TRBJ1-5, with a possible D match to TRBD1 (5 bases). V gave up 3 bases and J gave up 0 bases, with 12 bases separating them. CDR1 is LNHDA and CDR2 is SQIVND in the germline V gene (reference sequence). The CDR3 extends over 16 amino acids. The CDR3 nucleotides are TGTGCCAGTAGTATCGGGACGGAGAATAGCAATCAGCCCCAGCATTTT. Its protein product is CASSIGTENSNQPQHF.

V gene TRBV27 combines with J gene TRBJ2-7; D gene uncertain. Trimming took 2 bases from V and 2 from J, leaving 13 bases between them. The length of the CDR3 is 15 residues. Germline V CDR1 and CDR2: MNHEY, SMNVEV (reference sequence). The chain's CDR3 is CASSLGRDGAYEQYF. The DNA of the CDR3 is TGTGCCAGCAGTTTAGGGCGAGACGGAGCCTACGAGCAGTACTTC.

This clonotype was counted only a few times. The rearrangement uses TRBV3-1 and TRBJ2-1, with a possible D match to TRBD1 (5 bases). The CDR3 totals 15 residues. Trimming took 4 bases from V and 4 from J, leaving 14 bases between them. Germline CDR1 and CDR2: LGHDT and YNNKEL (reference sequence). CDR3 amino acids: CASSPLSSGYNEQFF. The CDR3 DNA follows: TGTGCCAGCAGCCCACTCTCGTCAGGGTACAATGAGCAGTTCTTC.

This clonotype was seen ten or more times. This rearrangement joins TRBV7-2 to TRBJ2-1; possibly TRBD1 for D (6 bases). Germline CDR1 reads SGHTA; CDR2 reads FQGNSA. The V gene lost 3 bases and the J gene lost 3 bases, with 12 bases spanning the gap. This CDR3 region has 15 residues. CDR3 DNA sequence: TGTGCCAGCAGCTTGAGTTCAGGGGACTACAATGAGCAGTTCTTC. As protein: CASSLSSGDYNEQFF. The variable domain in full, completed from reference TRBV7-2 and TRBJ2-1, reads GAGVSQSPSNKVTEKGKDVELRCDPISGHTALYWYRQSLGQGLEFLIYFQGNSAPDKSGLPSDRFSAERTGGSVSTLTIQRTQQEDSAVYLCASSLSSGDYNEQFFGPGTRLTVL.

The chain combines TRBV28 with TRBJ2-7; tentatively, D is TRBD2 (5 bases). Germline V gene lookup returns CDR1 MDHEN and CDR2 SYDVKM. The CDR3 spans 16 residues. Trimming took off 5 bases at V and 7 bases at J, with 24 bases between the two ends. The CDR3 here is CASSPQSEGRHGEQYF. The CDR3 bases are TGTGCCAGCAGTCCCCAAAGCGAAGGGAGACATGGGGAGCAGTACTTC. Full variable domain (outside the CDR3, taken from reference TRBV28 and TRBJ2-7): DVKVTQSSRYLVKRTGEKVFLECVQDMDHENMFWYRQDPGLGLRLIYFSYDVKMKEKGDIPEGYSVSREKKERFSLILESASTNQTSMYLCASSPQSEGRHGEQYFGPGTRLTVT.